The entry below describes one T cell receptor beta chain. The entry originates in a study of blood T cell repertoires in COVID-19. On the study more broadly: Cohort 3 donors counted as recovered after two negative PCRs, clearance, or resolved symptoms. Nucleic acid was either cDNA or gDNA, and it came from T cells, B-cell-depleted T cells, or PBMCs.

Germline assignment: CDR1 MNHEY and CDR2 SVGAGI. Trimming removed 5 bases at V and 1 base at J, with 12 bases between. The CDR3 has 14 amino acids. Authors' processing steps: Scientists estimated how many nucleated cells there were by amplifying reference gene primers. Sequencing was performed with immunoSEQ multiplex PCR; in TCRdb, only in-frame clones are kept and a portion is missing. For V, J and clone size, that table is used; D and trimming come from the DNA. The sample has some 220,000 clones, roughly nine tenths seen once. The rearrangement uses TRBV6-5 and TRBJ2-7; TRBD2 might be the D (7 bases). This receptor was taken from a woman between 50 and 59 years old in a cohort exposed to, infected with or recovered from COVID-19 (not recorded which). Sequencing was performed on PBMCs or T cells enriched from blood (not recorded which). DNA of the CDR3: TGTGCCAGCAGTCACAGGGAGGGATCCTACGAGCAGTACTTC. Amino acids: CASSHREGSYEQYF.